The source of this TCR beta chain is a study of cytomegalovirus exposure and HLA in healthy donors. Looking at the study overall: The 100 to 150 validation repertoires were reported in a later analysis to have been generated on the same platform as the approximately 700 first-cohort repertoires.

V shed 2 bases, J shed 3 bases, and the junction held 5 bases outside the gene matches. Germline V gene sequence: CDR1 MNHEY, CDR2 SMNVEV (reference sequence). This CDR3 has 15 residues. Study-level points and caveats: Whilst most TCR sequences proved rare, a subset of public TCRs occurred across many donors.

Clones were read by immunoSEQ multiplex PCR, and TCRdb kept only the in-frame ones, dropping some. This sample has 65,000 to 90,000 clones; 85% to 95% occur once, and the top ten carry 3% to 3.5%. With respect to this clone: Its antigen remains unidentified.

Sequencing used PBMCs. This TCR was recovered from a man between 18 and 29 years old in good health and CMV-seronegative. The J gene is TRBJ1-2, the V gene TRBV27, with 8 bases that match TRBD1. This chain's CDR3 is CASSLQGARDYGYTF. CDR3 DNA: TGTGCCAGCAGTTTACAGGGGGCGCGGGACTATGGCTACACCTTC.